The rows below give T cell receptor beta chains drawn from one sample of a study of cytomegalovirus exposure and HLA in healthy donors. Sequencing was performed with immunoSEQ multiplex PCR; in TCRdb, only in-frame clones are kept and a portion is missing. The sample holds approximately 120,000 clones, around 81% seen once. Input material: PBMCs. The receptors were sampled from a woman younger than 45 in good health and CMV-seronegative. The CDR3 runs from the conserved cysteine through the conserved F or W. A D gene is named only where the DNA matches it firmly.

cdr3_nt cdr3_aa cdr3_length d_call j_call v_call
TGTGCCGCATACGGCACAGGGGGCAGAAATGAAAAACTGTTTTTT CAAYGTGGRNEKLFF 15 TRBD1 TRBJ1-4 TRBV28
TGCAGCGTTGAAGCCACGGGGGAAGCGGCCTACAATGAGCAGTTCTTC CSVEATGEAAYNEQFF 16 NA TRBJ2-1 TRBV29-1
TGTGCCAGCAGTCGAGAGGGACAGCCCTACAATGAGCAGTTCTTC CASSREGQPYNEQFF 15 TRBD1 TRBJ2-1 TRBV27
TGTGCCAGCAGCCAAAGCGCGGGACACAATGAGCAGTTCTTC CASSQSAGHNEQFF 14 NA TRBJ2-1 TRBV14
TGTGCCAGCTCCGGTCTTAATGAGCAGTTCTTC CASSGLNEQFF 11 NA TRBJ2-1 TRBV28
TGCGCCAGCACCCTAGAGGACAGGGTGAATCAGCCCCAGCATTTT CASTLEDRVNQPQHF 15 TRBD1 TRBJ1-5 TRBV23-1
TGTGCCAGCACAGTAAGAGGTCAGCCCCAGCATTTT CASTVRGQPQHF 12 NA TRBJ1-5 TRBV28
TGTGCCAGCGGTGGATCTTCTAGCTCTGGGGCCAACGTCCTGACTTTC CASGGSSSSGANVLTF 16 NA TRBJ2-6 TRBV6-1
TGTGCCAGCAGGAACCGCCCCCTAGCGGGGGGCACAGATACGCAGTATTTT CASRNRPLAGGTDTQYF 17 TRBD2 TRBJ2-3 TRBV28
TGCGCCAGCAGCCAAGGGGTAGCGGGAGGAGGGGAGCAGTACTTC CASSQGVAGGGEQYF 15 TRBD2 TRBJ2-7 TRBV4-3
TGTGCCAGTAGTTCGGGGGGCTATGGCTACACCTTC CASSSGGYGYTF 12 NA TRBJ1-2 TRBV19
TGTGCCAGCCGCCCAGGGGGGGGGACAGGACCCTACGAGCAGTACTTC CASRPGGGTGPYEQYF 16 NA TRBJ2-7 TRBV27